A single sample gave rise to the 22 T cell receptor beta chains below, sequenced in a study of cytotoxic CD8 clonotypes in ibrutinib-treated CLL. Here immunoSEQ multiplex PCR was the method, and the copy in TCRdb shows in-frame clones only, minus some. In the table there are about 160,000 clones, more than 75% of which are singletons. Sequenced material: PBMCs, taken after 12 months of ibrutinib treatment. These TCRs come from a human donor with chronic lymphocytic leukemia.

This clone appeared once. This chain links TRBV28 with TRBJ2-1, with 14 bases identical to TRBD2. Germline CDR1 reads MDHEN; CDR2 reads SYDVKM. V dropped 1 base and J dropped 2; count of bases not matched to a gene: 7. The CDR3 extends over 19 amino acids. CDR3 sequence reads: CASSLSWTSGRRTYNEQFF. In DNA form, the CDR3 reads TGTGCCAGCAGTTTATCTTGGACTAGCGGGAGGAGAACCTACAATGAGCAGTTCTTC.

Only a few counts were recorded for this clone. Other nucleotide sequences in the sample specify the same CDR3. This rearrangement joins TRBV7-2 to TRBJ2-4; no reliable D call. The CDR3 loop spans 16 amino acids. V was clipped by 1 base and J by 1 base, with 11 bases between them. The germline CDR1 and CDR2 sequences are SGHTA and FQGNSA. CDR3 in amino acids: CASSLEVSRAKNIQYF. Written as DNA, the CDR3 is TGTGCCAGCAGCTTAGAGGTCTCTAGGGCCAAAAACATTCAGTACTTC.

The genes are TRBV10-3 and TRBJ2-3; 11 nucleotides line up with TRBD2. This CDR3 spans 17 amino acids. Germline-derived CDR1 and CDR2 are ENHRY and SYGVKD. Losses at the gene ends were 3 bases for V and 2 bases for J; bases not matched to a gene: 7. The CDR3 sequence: CAISDYLAGGLTDTQYF. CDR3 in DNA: TGTGCCATCAGTGACTATCTAGCGGGAGGACTCACAGATACGCAGTATTTT.

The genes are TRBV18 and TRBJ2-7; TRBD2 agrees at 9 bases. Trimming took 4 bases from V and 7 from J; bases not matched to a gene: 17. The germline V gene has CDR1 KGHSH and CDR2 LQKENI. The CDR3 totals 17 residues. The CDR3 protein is CASSLGPLAGSLREQYF. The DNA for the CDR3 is TGTGCCAGCTCACTCGGCCCGCTAGCGGGAAGCCTACGGGAGCAGTACTTC.

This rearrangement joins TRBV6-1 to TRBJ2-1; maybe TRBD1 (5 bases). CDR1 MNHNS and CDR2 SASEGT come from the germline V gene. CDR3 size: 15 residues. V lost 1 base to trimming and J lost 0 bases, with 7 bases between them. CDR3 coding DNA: TGTGCCAGCAGTGAAGACAGGAGCTCCTACAATGAGCAGTTCTTC. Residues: CASSEDRSSYNEQFF.

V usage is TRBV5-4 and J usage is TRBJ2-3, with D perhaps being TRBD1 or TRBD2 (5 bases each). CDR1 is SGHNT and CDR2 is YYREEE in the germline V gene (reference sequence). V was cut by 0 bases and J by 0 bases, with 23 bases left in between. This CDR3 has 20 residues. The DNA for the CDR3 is TGTGCCAGCAGCTTGGCCCCCGGAGTGGGGCGGGTCTCTAGCACAGATACGCAGTATTTT. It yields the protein CASSLAPGVGRVSSTDTQYF.

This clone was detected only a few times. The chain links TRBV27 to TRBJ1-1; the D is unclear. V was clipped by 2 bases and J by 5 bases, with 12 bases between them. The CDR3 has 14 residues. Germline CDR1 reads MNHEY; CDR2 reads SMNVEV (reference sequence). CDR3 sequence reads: CASSLTAGLTEAFF. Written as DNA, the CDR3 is TGTGCCAGCAGTTTAACCGCGGGTTTGACTGAAGCTTTCTTT.

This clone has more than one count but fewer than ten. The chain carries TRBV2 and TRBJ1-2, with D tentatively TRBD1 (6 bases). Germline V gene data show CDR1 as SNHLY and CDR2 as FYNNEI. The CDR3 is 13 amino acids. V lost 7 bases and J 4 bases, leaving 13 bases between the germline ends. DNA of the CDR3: TGTGCCAGCAACGAGGGGGGACCCTATGGCTACACCTTC. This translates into CASNEGGPYGYTF.

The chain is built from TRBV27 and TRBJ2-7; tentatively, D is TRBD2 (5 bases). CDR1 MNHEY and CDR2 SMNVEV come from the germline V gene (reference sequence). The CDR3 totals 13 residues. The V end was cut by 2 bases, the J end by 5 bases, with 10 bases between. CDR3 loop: CASSLLAAHEQYF. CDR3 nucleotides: TGTGCCAGCAGTTTACTAGCTGCCCACGAGCAGTACTTC.

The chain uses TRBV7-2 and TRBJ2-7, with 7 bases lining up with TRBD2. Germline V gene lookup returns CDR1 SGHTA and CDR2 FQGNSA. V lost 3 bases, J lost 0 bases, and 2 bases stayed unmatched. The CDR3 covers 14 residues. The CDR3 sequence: CASSFGGSSYEQYF. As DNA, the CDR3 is TGTGCCAGCAGCTTTGGCGGGAGCTCCTACGAGCAGTACTTC.

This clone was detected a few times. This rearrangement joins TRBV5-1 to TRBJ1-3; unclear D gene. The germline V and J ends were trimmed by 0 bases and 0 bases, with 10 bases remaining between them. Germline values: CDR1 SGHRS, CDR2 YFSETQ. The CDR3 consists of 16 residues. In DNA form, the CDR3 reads TGCGCCAGCAGCTTGGTGGGCTTGAACTCTGGAAACACCATATATTTT. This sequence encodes CASSLVGLNSGNTIYF.

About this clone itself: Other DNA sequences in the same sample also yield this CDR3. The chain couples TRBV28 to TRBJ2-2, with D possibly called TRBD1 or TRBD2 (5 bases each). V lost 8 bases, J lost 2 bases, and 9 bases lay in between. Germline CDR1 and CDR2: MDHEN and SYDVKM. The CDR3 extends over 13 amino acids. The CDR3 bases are TGTGCCAGCTTGGGACCCAACACCGGGGAGCTGTTTTTT. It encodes CASLGPNTGELFF.

The CDR3 is CASSPLGTRESYEQYF. The CDR3 bases are TGTGCCAGCAGCCCTCTGGGGACACGTGAGTCCTACGAGCAGTACTTC. V gene TRBV7-9 combines with J gene TRBJ2-7, with D maybe TRBD1 (6 bases). Trimming left V 5 bases short and J 1 base short, with 18 bases between. Germline V gene sequence: CDR1 SEHNR, CDR2 FQNEAQ (reference sequence). The CDR3 is made up of 16 amino acids.

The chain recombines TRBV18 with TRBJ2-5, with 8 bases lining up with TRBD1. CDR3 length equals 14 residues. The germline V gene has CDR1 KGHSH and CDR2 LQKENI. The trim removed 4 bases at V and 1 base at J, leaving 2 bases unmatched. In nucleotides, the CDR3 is TGTGCCAGCTCACTGACAGGGGTCCAAGAGACCCAGTACTTC. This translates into CASSLTGVQETQYF. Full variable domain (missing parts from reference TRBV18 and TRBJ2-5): NAGVMQNPRHLVRRRGQEARLRCSPMKGHSHVYWYRQLPEEGLKFMVYLQKENIIDESGMPKERFSAEFPKEGPSILRIQQVVRGDSAAYFCASSLTGVQETQYFGPGTRLLVL.

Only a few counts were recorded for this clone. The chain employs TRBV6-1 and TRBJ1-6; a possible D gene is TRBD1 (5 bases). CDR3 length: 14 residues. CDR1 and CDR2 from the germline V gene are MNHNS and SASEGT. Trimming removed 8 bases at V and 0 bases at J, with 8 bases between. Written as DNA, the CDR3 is TGTGCCAGCTCAGGGAGCTCCTATAATTCACCCCTCCACTTT. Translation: CASSGSSYNSPLHF.

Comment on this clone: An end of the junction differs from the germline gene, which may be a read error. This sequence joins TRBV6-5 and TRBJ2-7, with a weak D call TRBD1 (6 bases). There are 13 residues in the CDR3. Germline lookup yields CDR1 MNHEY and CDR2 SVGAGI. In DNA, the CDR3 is TGTGCCAGCAGTTACGACTATGGGGGCTCACGGCCCTTC. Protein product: CASSYDYGGSRPF.

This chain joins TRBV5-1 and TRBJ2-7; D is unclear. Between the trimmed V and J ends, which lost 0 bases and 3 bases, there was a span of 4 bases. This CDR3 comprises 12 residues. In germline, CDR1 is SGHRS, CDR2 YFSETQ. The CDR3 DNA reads TGCGCCAGCAGCTTGGGTTTCTACGAGCAGTACTTC. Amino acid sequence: CASSLGFYEQYF.

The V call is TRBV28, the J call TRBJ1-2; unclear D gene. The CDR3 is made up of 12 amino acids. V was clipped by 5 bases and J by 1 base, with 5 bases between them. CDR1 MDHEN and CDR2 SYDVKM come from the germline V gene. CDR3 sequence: CASSILNYGYTF. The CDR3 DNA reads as TGTGCCAGCAGTATACTTAACTATGGCTACACCTTC.

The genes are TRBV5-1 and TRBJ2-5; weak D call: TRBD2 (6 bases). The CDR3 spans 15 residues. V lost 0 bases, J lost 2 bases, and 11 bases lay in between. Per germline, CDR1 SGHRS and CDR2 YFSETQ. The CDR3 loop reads CASSLVASVQETQYF. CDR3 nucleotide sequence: TGCGCCAGCAGCTTGGTAGCTAGCGTGCAAGAGACCCAGTACTTC.

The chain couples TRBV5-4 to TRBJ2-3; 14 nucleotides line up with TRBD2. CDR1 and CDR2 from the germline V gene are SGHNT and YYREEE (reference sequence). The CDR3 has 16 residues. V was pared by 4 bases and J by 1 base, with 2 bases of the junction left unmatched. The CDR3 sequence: CASSKGLAGGTDTQYF. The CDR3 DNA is TGTGCCAGCAGCAAGGGACTAGCGGGAGGCACAGATACGCAGTATTTT.

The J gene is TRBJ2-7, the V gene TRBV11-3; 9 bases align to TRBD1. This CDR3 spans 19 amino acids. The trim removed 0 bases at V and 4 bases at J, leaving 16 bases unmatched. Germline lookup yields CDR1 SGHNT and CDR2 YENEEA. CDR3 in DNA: TGTGCCAGCAGCTTAGAGGGACAGGGAAAGCGGGACTCCCTATACGAGCAGTACTTC. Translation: CASSLEGQGKRDSLYEQYF.

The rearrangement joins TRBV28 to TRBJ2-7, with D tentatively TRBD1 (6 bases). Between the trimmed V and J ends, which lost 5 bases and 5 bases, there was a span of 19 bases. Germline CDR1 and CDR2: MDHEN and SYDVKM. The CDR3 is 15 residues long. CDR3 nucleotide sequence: TGTGCCAGCAGTCCATTTAAACAGGGAAGGGACGAGCAGTACTTC. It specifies CASSPFKQGRDEQYF. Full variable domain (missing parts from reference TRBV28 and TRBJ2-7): DVKVTQSSRYLVKRTGEKVFLECVQDMDHENMFWYRQDPGLGLRLIYFSYDVKMKEKGDIPEGYSVSREKKERFSLILESASTNQTSMYLCASSPFKQGRDEQYFGPGTRLTVT.